This TCR beta chain was sequenced during a study of T-cell memory formation after mild COVID-19. The wider study: TCR clusters were mostly confined to one donor each. Study-wide points: In pre-infection memory, a portion of responding clones appeared, which suggested that cross-reactive memory joined.

In its sample, this clonotype was seen many times. Its specificity is not known. Trimming cost V 0 bases and J 1 base; bases outside gene matches: 5. This CDR3 region has 16 residues. Germline V gene data show CDR1 as DFQATT and CDR2 as SNEGSKA (reference sequence). Libraries for TCRalpha and TCRbeta carried sample barcodes and unique molecular identifiers via 5'RACE. TCRdb ran MiXCR on the 5' RACE reads and lists one entry per CDR3 protein. The table has 29,000 or so distinct CDR3 sequences, approximately 12% seen once; the top ten hold 13% to 15%. V gene TRBV20-1 combines with J gene TRBJ2-7; TRBD2 matches 11 bases. The clonotype originates from an adult woman who had mild COVID-19 (a few samples of this study predate the infection). Cell type and time point are not known. The specimen was PBMCs or a T cell subset sorted from them (not recorded which). CDR3 sequence (DNA): TGCAGTGCTAGAGATTTAGGGACTAGCGGTTCCTACGAGCAGTACTTC. Amino acids: CSARDLGTSGSYEQYF.